The table lists the clone carrying this T cell receptor beta chain with a few counts. The sample comes from a study of beta chain features in type 1 diabetes. Stem cell-like memory, regulatory, central memory and naive CD4+ cells were sorted via CD45RO/CCR7/CD25/CD127/CD95/CD27. Reverse transcription of all isolated RNA meant that expressed TCRB transcripts were sequenced. Naive, central memory and regulatory T cell samples averaged approximately 3.9 million immunoSEQ reads each. Sequencing used immunoSEQ multiplex PCR; TCRdb keeps in-frame clones, though not all of them. The sample has 680,000 or so clones, 15% seen once. This CDR3 is 14 amino acids long. CDR1 and CDR2 (germline): SGHTA, FQGNSA. Trimming took 4 bases from V and 5 from J; bases not matched to a gene: 3.

The TCR was taken from a young man in good health. Sequenced material: naive CD4+ T cells from blood. The chain is built from TRBV7-2 and TRBJ1-5; TRBD1 aligns across 9 bases. This CDR3 reads CASSWTGVDQPQHF. For the CDR3, the DNA is TGTGCCAGCAGCTGGACAGGGGTTGATCAGCCCCAGCATTTT.